These T cell receptor beta chains were read from a single sample in a study of T cell changes during pregnancy in multiple sclerosis. Measured with immunoSEQ multiplex PCR; TCRdb has only the in-frame clones, and not every one. The sample has around 36,000 clones, 92% seen once. The specimen was CD8+ T cells from peripheral blood mononuclear cells, collected in the first trimester of pregnancy. Receptor source: a female donor with multiple sclerosis, enrolled in a pregnancy study. CDR3s include the opening cysteine and the closing phenylalanine or tryptophan. A D gene is named only where the DNA matches it firmly. A clone size is listed for some rows: how often the clone was seen (once, few, many), or a class if it is expanded.

D gene | J gene | clone size | V gene | CDR3 protein | CDR3 DNA
- | TRBJ1-5 | - | TRBV27 | CASSQQGFNQPQHF | TGTGCCAGCAGCCAACAGGGCTTCAATCAGCCCCAGCATTTT
- | TRBJ1-5 | - | TRBV27 | CASSLLTNNQPQHF | TGTGCCAGCAGTTTACTGACAAACAATCAGCCCCAGCATTTT
TRBD1 | TRBJ1-2 | - | TRBV5-1 | CASSWTGQGYTF | TGCGCCAGCAGCTGGACAGGGCAAGGCTACACCTTC
TRBD1 | TRBJ2-7 | - | TRBV5-4 | CASSLPTGGFVEQYF | TGTGCCAGCAGCTTGCCGACAGGGGGCTTTGTCGAGCAGTACTTC
- | TRBJ1-2 | - | TRBV7-9 | CASSFMEGGYTF | TGTGCCAGCAGCTTCATGGAGGGGGGCTACACCTTC
TRBD2 | TRBJ2-3 | - | TRBV7-6 | CASSLAVAGDYTDTQYF | TGTGCCAGCAGCTTAGCGGTAGCGGGGGACTACACAGATACGCAGTATTTT
TRBD2 | TRBJ2-4 | - | TRBV27 | CASSPRGGAKNIQYF | TGTGCCAGCAGTCCGCGGGGGGGAGCCAAAAACATTCAGTACTTC
TRBD2 | TRBJ2-7 | once | TRBV14 | CASSQVGGGEQYF | TGTGCCAGCAGCCAAGTGGGGGGGGGTGAGCAGTACTTC
- | TRBJ1-6 | - | TRBV15 | CATSRGRVNSPLHF | TGTGCCACCAGCAGGGGGAGGGTTAATTCACCCCTCCACTTT
TRBD1 | TRBJ2-5 | - | TRBV10-3 | CAISEGGQGGQETQYF | TGTGCCATCAGTGAGGGGGGACAGGGGGGACAAGAGACCCAGTACTTC
TRBD1 | TRBJ2-3 | - | TRBV4-2 | CASSQDLTGGYTGDTQYF | TGTGCCAGCAGCCAAGATTTGACAGGGGGCTATACCGGGGATACGCAGTATTTT
- | TRBJ2-2 | - | TRBV10-2 | CASRGLEVGTGELFF | TGCGCCAGCAGGGGACTGGAGGTGGGGACCGGGGAGCTGTTTTTT
TRBD2 | TRBJ2-7 | - | TRBV15 | CATSRTSSGGSYEQYF | TGTGCCACCAGCAGGACCTCTAGCGGGGGCTCCTACGAGCAGTACTTC
- | TRBJ2-5 | - | TRBV6-1 | CASTPAPGLQETQYF | TGTGCCAGCACACCAGCGCCGGGACTTCAAGAGACCCAGTACTTC
TRBD2 | TRBJ2-3 | - | TRBV2 | CASSDWAGETDTQYF | TGTGCCAGCAGTGATTGGGCGGGGGAAACAGATACGCAGTATTTT
TRBD2 | TRBJ2-1 | - | TRBV5-5 | CASSLPSGGRDEQFF | TGTGCCAGCAGCTTGCCTAGCGGGGGGCGCGATGAGCAGTTCTTC
TRBD2 | TRBJ2-3 | - | TRBV4-1 | CASSQETSGGGDTQYF | TGCGCCAGCAGCCAAGAGACTAGCGGGGGAGGAGATACGCAGTATTTT
- | TRBJ2-5 | once | TRBV19 | CASSMDTEETQYF | TGTGCCAGTAGTATGGACACGGAAGAGACCCAGTACTTC
TRBD2 | TRBJ2-5 | - | TRBV9 | CASTQQGEGETQYF | TGTGCCAGCACCCAGCAAGGGGAGGGAGAGACCCAGTACTTC
- | TRBJ2-3 | - | TRBV9 | CASSAPLRTATDTQYF | TGTGCCAGCAGCGCCCCTTTAAGGACTGCCACAGATACGCAGTATTTT
- | TRBJ1-1 | - | TRBV11-2 | CASSPTTALNTEAFF | TGTGCCAGCAGCCCTACGACAGCATTGAACACTGAAGCTTTCTTT
TRBD1 | TRBJ2-7 | - | TRBV29-1 | CSVEDRTGKPYEQYF | TGCAGCGTTGAAGATCGGACAGGGAAGCCCTACGAGCAGTACTTC
- | TRBJ2-7 | - | TRBV7-9 | CASSGQGGVAYEQYF | TGTGCCAGCAGCGGGCAGGGGGGCGTAGCCTACGAGCAGTACTTC
- | TRBJ1-1 | few | TRBV30 | CAWTGLGTEAFF | TGTGCCTGGACAGGGTTGGGGACTGAAGCTTTCTTT
TRBD2 | TRBJ2-3 | - | TRBV6-4 | CASSDSRGGLDTQYF | TGTGCCAGCAGTGACTCGCGGGGGGGCCTTGATACGCAGTATTTT
- | TRBJ1-2 | - | TRBV7-9 | CASSRGNPGPARGYTF | TGTGCCAGCAGCCGAGGGAACCCCGGGCCTGCTAGGGGCTACACCTTC
- | TRBJ1-5 | - | TRBV4-1 | CASRPVPGGQPQHF | TGCGCCAGCAGGCCCGTCCCTGGAGGTCAGCCCCAGCATTTT
- | TRBJ2-3 | - | TRBV19 | CASSPSPGLAGTGDTQYF | TGTGCCAGTAGCCCCTCCCCTGGACTCGCTGGTACAGGGGATACGCAGTATTTT
- | TRBJ2-7 | - | TRBV5-1 | CASSLGSGGAREQYF | TGCGCCAGCAGCTTGGGGTCTGGGGGGGCGCGTGAGCAGTACTTC
TRBD2 | TRBJ2-7 | - | TRBV6-5 | CASSYFPGLLYEQYF | TGTGCCAGCAGTTACTTCCCGGGACTACTTTACGAGCAGTACTTC
TRBD2 | TRBJ2-7 | - | TRBV2 | CASSGGALYEQYF | TGTGCCAGCAGCGGGGGGGCCCTCTACGAGCAGTACTTC
TRBD1 | TRBJ1-1 | - | TRBV4-1 | CASSHPGQGGTEAFF | TGCGCCAGCAGCCATCCGGGACAGGGCGGAACTGAAGCTTTCTTT
TRBD1 | TRBJ1-2 | - | TRBV2 | CASSWGQGVNYGYTF | TGTGCCAGCAGCTGGGGACAGGGGGTTAACTATGGCTACACCTTC
- | TRBJ2-1 | - | TRBV4-2 | CASSQLTGYNEQFF | TGTGCCAGCAGCCAATTGACAGGCTACAATGAGCAGTTCTTC
TRBD1 | TRBJ2-7 | - | TRBV7-8 | CASSSGQGPYEQYF | TGTGCCAGCAGCTCAGGACAGGGACCCTACGAGCAGTACTTC
- | TRBJ1-5 | - | TRBV19 | CASRSTSDKPLKQPQHF | TGTGCCAGTAGATCAACTTCCGACAAGCCGTTAAAACAGCCCCAGCATTTT
- | TRBJ2-7 | - | TRBV9 | CASSAGPSYEQYF | TGTGCCAGCAGCGCAGGGCCCTCCTACGAGCAGTACTTC
- | TRBJ2-1 | few | TRBV7-3 | CASSPVVATSYNEQFF | TGTGCCAGCAGCCCTGTCGTGGCGACATCCTACAATGAGCAGTTCTTC
- | TRBJ1-4 | - | TRBV5-4 | CASSNRDFHEKLFF | TGTGCCAGCAGCAACCGGGACTTTCATGAAAAACTGTTTTTT
- | TRBJ2-6 | - | TRBV2 | CASRQASGANVLTF | TGTGCCAGCCGACAGGCTTCTGGGGCCAACGTCCTGACTTTC
TRBD2 | TRBJ2-5 | - | TRBV7-3 | CASSINVGGYQETQYF | TGTGCCAGCAGCATAAACGTGGGGGGGTACCAAGAGACCCAGTACTTC
TRBD1 | TRBJ1-5 | - | TRBV13 | CASSLGTGRQPQHF | TGTGCCAGCAGCCTAGGGACAGGGAGACAGCCCCAGCATTTT
- | TRBJ1-4 | few | TRBV15 | CATSRVAARESEKLFF | TGTGCCACCAGCAGAGTGGCGGCCAGGGAAAGTGAAAAACTGTTTTTT
- | TRBJ2-7 | - | TRBV19 | CASSTLAGPYEQYF | TGTGCCAGTAGTACCCTGGCGGGCCCCTACGAGCAGTACTTC
TRBD1 | TRBJ2-1 | - | TRBV27 | CASSPQGQGFHNEQFF | TGTGCCAGCAGTCCCCAAGGACAGGGCTTTCACAATGAGCAGTTCTTC
- | TRBJ1-1 | - | TRBV7-8 | CASSLGYSGAFF | TGTGCCAGCAGCTTAGGGTACAGCGGGGCTTTCTTT
TRBD1 | TRBJ1-5 | - | TRBV6-5 | CASSSRTGANQPQHF | TGTGCCAGCAGTTCCCGGACAGGGGCAAATCAGCCCCAGCATTTT
TRBD2 | TRBJ2-1 | - | TRBV19 | CASTALAGAYNEQFF | TGTGCCAGCACAGCTCTAGCGGGAGCCTACAATGAGCAGTTCTTC
- | TRBJ1-5 | - | TRBV29-1 | CSVQDRNSNQPQHF | TGCAGCGTTCAAGACAGGAATAGCAATCAGCCCCAGCATTTT
- | TRBJ2-7 | - | TRBV5-6 | CASSEREIYEQYF | TGTGCCAGCAGTGAGCGAGAGATTTACGAGCAGTACTTC
- | TRBJ1-3 | few | TRBV2 | CASRRGLILFSGNTIYF | TGTGCCAGCAGGAGGGGACTGATCCTATTCTCTGGAAACACCATATATTTT
- | TRBJ2-2 | - | TRBV6-5 | CASSYGGAHTGELFF | TGTGCCAGCAGTTACGGGGGGGCCCACACCGGGGAGCTGTTTTTT
- | TRBJ1-1 | - | TRBV11-2 | CASSLDSTGLSFSTEAFF | TGTGCCAGCAGCTTAGATTCAACGGGATTGTCTTTTAGCACTGAAGCTTTCTTT
- | TRBJ2-7 | - | TRBV28 | CASTWGDPYEQYF | TGTGCCAGCACCTGGGGGGACCCCTACGAGCAGTACTTC
TRBD1 | TRBJ2-1 | - | TRBV5-6 | CASSFGTGEYNEQFF | TGTGCCAGCAGCTTTGGGACAGGGGAGTACAATGAGCAGTTCTTC